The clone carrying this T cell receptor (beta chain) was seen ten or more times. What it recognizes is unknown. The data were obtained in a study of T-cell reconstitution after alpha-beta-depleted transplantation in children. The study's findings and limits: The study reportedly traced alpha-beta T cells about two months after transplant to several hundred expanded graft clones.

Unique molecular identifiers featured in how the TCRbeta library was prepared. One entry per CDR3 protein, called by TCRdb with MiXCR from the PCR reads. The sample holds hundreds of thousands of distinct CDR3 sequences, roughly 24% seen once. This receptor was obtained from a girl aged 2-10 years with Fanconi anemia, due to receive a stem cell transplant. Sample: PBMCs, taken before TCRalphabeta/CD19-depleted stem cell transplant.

The CDR3 loop reads CSASWTGGPFSYNEQFF. In DNA, the CDR3 is TGCAGTGCTAGCTGGACAGGGGGCCCCTTCTCCTACAATGAGCAGTTCTTC. The rearrangement links TRBV20-1 to TRBJ2-1; 11 bases fit TRBD1. Looked up from germline, CDR1 is DFQATT and CDR2 is SNEGSKA (reference sequence). Germline trimming cut 3 bases from V and 0 bases from J; bases unmatched to any gene: 7. CDR3 length equals 17 residues.